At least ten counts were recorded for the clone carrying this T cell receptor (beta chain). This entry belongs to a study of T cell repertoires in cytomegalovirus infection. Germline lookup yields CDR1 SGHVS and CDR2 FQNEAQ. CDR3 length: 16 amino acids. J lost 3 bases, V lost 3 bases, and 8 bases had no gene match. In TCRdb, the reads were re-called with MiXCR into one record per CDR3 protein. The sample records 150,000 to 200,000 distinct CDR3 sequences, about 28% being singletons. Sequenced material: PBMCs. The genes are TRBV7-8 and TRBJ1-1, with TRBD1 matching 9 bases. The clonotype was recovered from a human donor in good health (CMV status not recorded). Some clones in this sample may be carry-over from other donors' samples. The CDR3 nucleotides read TGTGCCAGCAGCTTTGTGTGGGACAGGGTTGACACTGAAGCTTTCTTT. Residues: CASSFVWDRVDTEAFF.